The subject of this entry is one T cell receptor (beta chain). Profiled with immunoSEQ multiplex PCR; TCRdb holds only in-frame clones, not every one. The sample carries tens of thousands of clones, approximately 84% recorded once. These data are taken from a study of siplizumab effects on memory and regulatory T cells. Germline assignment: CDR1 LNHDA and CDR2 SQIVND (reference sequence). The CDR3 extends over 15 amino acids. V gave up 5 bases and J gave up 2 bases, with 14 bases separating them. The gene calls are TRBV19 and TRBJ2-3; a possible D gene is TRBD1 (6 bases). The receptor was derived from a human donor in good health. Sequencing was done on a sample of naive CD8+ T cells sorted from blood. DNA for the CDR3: TGTGCCAGTAGTTGGGGTACAGGGTACACAGATACGCAGTATTTT. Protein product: CASSWGTGYTDTQYF.